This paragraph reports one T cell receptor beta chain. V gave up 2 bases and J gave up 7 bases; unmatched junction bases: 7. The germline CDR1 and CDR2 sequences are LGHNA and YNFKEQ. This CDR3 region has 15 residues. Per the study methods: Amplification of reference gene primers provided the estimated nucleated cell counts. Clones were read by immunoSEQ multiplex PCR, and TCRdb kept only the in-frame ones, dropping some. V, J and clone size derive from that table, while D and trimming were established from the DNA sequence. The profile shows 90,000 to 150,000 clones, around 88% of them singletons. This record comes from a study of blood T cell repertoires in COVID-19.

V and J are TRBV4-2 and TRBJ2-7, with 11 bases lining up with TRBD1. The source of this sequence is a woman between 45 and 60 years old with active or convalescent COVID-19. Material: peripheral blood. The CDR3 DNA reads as TGTGCCAGCAGCCAACCCGGACAGGGGGCGGAAGAGCAGTACTTC. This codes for CASSQPGQGAEEQYF.